This entry lists 26 T cell receptor beta chains sequenced from one sample in a study of cytomegalovirus exposure and HLA in healthy donors. PCR primers comprised 60 Vbeta and 13 Jbeta primers. Assay: immunoSEQ multiplex PCR; the TCRdb copy retains only in-frame clones and omits some. The sample yields about 100,000 clones, 75% seen once. The sample was PBMCs. The receptors were sampled from a woman aged 18-30 years in good health and CMV-seropositive.

CDR3 protein: CASSSHRQVDTQYF. CDR3 nucleotides: TGCGCCAGCAGCTCGCACCGACAGGTAGATACGCAGTATTTT. The chain employs TRBV5-1 and TRBJ2-3, with D maybe TRBD1 (6 bases). CDR1 is SGHRS and CDR2 is YFSETQ in the germline V gene. This CDR3 region has 14 residues. V dropped 3 bases and J dropped 5 bases, with 13 bases sitting between them.

This clone has a handful of counts. This chain links TRBV21-1 with TRBJ2-6; the table assigns TRBD1, which was not confirmed against the DNA. TRBV21-1 counts as a pseudogene. This CDR3 spans 16 amino acids. CDR3 nucleotides: TGTGCCAGCAGCAAACCACAAGTCTCTGGGGCCAACGTCCTGACTTTC. Amino acid sequence: CASSKPQVSGANVLTF.

The V call is TRBV5-4, the J call TRBJ2-1, with TRBD2 identical over 8 bases. Germline V gives CDR1 SGHNT, CDR2 YYREEE (reference sequence). The length of the CDR3 is 18 residues. V was pared by 0 bases and J by 0 bases, with 8 bases of the junction left unmatched. The CDR3 DNA reads as TGTGCCAGCAGCTTGGCCTTACTAGCGGACCCCTCCTACAATGAGCAGTTCTTC. Its protein product is CASSLALLADPSYNEQFF.

J is TRBJ2-7 and V is TRBV7-3, with D perhaps TRBD1 (6 bases). Germline V gene data show CDR1 as SGHTA and CDR2 as FQGTGA. V lost 5 bases and J lost 3, with 14 bases in between. The length of the CDR3 is 14 residues. In DNA, the CDR3 is TGTGCCAGCAGCCCTACACAGGGTAGCTACGAGCAGTACTTC. This codes for CASSPTQGSYEQYF.

The chain has TRBV10-3 and TRBJ1-3, with 7 positions matching TRBD1. There are 15 residues in the CDR3. Germline V gene lookup returns CDR1 ENHRY and CDR2 SYGVKD. The ends lost 3 bases at V and 2 bases at J; junction bases unmatched: 4. CDR3 protein: CAISDGQATGNTIYF. The CDR3 region has the DNA TGTGCCATCAGTGATGGACAGGCAACTGGAAACACCATATATTTT.

The V and J genes are TRBV4-3 and TRBJ2-5; tentative D call: TRBD2 (5 bases). This CDR3 region has 17 residues. CDR1 and CDR2 (germline): LGHNA, YSLEER. Trimming shortened V by 0 bases and J by 5 bases, and 19 bases separated the two germline ends. CDR3 bases: TGCGCCAGCAGCCAAGATCGCAAATTCACGGGATGGGAGACCCAGTACTTC. Amino acids: CASSQDRKFTGWETQYF.

The chain links TRBV29-1 to TRBJ2-1; TRBD1 agrees at 8 bases. The J segment lost 2 bases and the V segment lost 6 bases, leaving 6 bases of the junction unmatched. CDR1 and CDR2 (germline): SQVTM, ANQGSEA. This CDR3 region has 14 residues. This CDR3 reads CSVGRDRTYNEQFF. CDR3 sequence (DNA): TGCAGCGTGGGCCGGGACAGGACCTACAATGAGCAGTTCTTC.

The V and J genes are TRBV25-1 and TRBJ2-2, with D perhaps TRBD2 (5 bases). The CDR3 has 12 residues. Germline V CDR1 and CDR2: MGHDK, SYGVNS. The germline V and J ends were trimmed by 6 bases and 6 bases, with 8 bases remaining between them. The CDR3 DNA sequence: TGTGCCAGCAGGTTCGGGGCCGGGGAGCTGTTTTTT. The encoded protein is CASRFGAGELFF. The variable domain in full, completed from reference TRBV25-1 and TRBJ2-2, reads EADIYQTPRYLVIGTGKKITLECSQTMGHDKMYWYQQDPGMELHLIHYSYGVNSTEKGDLSSESTVSRIRTEHFPLTLESARPSHTSQYLCASRFGAGELFFGEGSRLTVL.

The V call is TRBV4-1, the J call TRBJ2-5, with D possibly matching TRBD1 (5 bases). The CDR3 extends over 16 amino acids. V was cut by 4 bases and J by 4 bases, with 19 bases left in between. Per germline, CDR1 MGHRA and CDR2 YSYEKL. Here the CDR3 reads CASSPESGFGVETQYF. CDR3 in DNA: TGCGCCAGCAGCCCCGAGTCAGGGTTCGGAGTAGAGACCCAGTACTTC.

This clone was seen once. The gene calls are TRBV6-1 and TRBJ1-1; possibly TRBD1 for D (6 bases). Trimming took 6 bases from V and 8 from J, leaving 13 bases between them. CDR1 and CDR2 (germline): MNHNS, SASEGT. The CDR3 spans 12 residues. CDR3 bases: TGTGCCAGCAGGTCGACAGGTGGGGAAGCTTTCTTT. Translating gives CASRSTGGEAFF.

This chain joins TRBV5-3 and TRBJ2-1; a weak D match, TRBD2 (6 bases). TRBV5-3 is an ORF for which the function is uncertain. Trimming pared 0 bases from V and 8 bases from J, leaving 9 bases between. The CDR3 extends over 13 amino acids. CDR3 residues: CARSLGRVDEQFF. The CDR3 DNA reads TGTGCCAGAAGCTTGGGGAGGGTCGATGAGCAGTTCTTC.

The rearrangement uses TRBV2 and TRBJ1-5; tentatively, D is TRBD1 (5 bases). V was cut by 5 bases and J by 4 bases, with 9 bases left in between. The CDR3 totals 13 residues. Germline-derived CDR1 and CDR2 are SNHLY and FYNNEI. The CDR3 loop reads CASSTRDNQPQHF. In nucleotides, the CDR3 is TGTGCCAGCAGTACCAGGGATAATCAGCCCCAGCATTTT.

The chain couples TRBV5-1 to TRBJ2-7, with D possibly TRBD1 on 5 matching bases. CDR1 is SGHRS, CDR2 YFSETQ, per germline. The CDR3 loop spans 14 amino acids. V lost 0 bases and J lost 2, with 9 bases in between. Here the CDR3 reads CASSLVQDPYEQYF. CDR3 nucleotides: TGCGCCAGCAGCTTGGTACAGGACCCCTACGAGCAGTACTTC.

The V call is TRBV5-4, the J call TRBJ2-7; 7 bases map to TRBD1. CDR1 SGHNT and CDR2 YYREEE come from the germline V gene (reference sequence). This CDR3 contains 13 residues. With 4 bases clipped from V and 1 base from J, the junction kept 2 bases outside the gene matches. In DNA, the CDR3 is TGTGCCAGCAGCGACAGGGTTTCCTACGAGCAGTACTTC. Translated, it gives CASSDRVSYEQYF.

The table lists this clone with a count of one. The genes are TRBV5-1 and TRBJ2-1; TRBD2 agrees at 11 bases. With V trimmed by 1 base and J by 4 bases, 4 bases remained unmatched. CDR3 length: 16 amino acids. Germline CDR1 and CDR2: SGHRS and YFSETQ. The CDR3 sequence is CASSLMASGGYNEQFF. The CDR3 nucleotides read TGCGCCAGCAGCTTGATGGCTAGCGGGGGGTACAATGAGCAGTTCTTC.

This clone came up a few times. The chain uses TRBV11-2 and TRBJ1-1; TRBD1 matches 10 bases. The CDR3 totals 13 residues. In germline, CDR1 is SGHAT, CDR2 FQNNGV. V was clipped by 4 bases and J by 4 bases; unmatched bases: 0. For the CDR3, the DNA is TGTGCCAGCAGCTGGGACAGGGGCACTGAAGCTTTCTTT. This gives the protein CASSWDRGTEAFF.

V and J are TRBV20-1 and TRBJ1-2; D is undetermined. V shed 3 bases and J shed 6 bases, with 8 bases lying between them. Germline-derived CDR1 and CDR2 are DFQATT and SNEGSKA (reference sequence). This CDR3 region has 11 residues. The CDR3 DNA reads as TGCAGTGCTAGTACGGCGGATGGCTACACCTTC. Encoded protein: CSASTADGYTF.

This chain joins TRBV7-2 and TRBJ2-7, with D unresolved. Trimming pared 5 bases from V and 7 bases from J, leaving 12 bases between. This CDR3 has 12 amino acids. Germline V CDR1 and CDR2: SGHTA, FQGNSA. CDR3: CASSPNLGEQYF. In nucleotides, the CDR3 is TGTGCCAGCAGCCCAAACCTCGGGGAGCAGTACTTC.

This clone occurred a few times. The J gene is TRBJ1-1, the V gene TRBV6-5, with a possible D match to TRBD1 (6 bases). This CDR3 has 15 amino acids. Trimming cost V 1 base and J 4 bases, with 13 bases left between them. Germline CDR1 MNHEY, CDR2 SVGAGI. CDR3 protein: CASSYLGGAVTEAFF. DNA for the CDR3: TGTGCCAGCAGTTACTTAGGGGGAGCGGTCACTGAAGCTTTCTTT.

This rearrangement joins TRBV4-1 to TRBJ1-1; 8 nucleotides agree with TRBD1. V shed 3 bases and J 1 base; nucleotides not matched to a gene: 4. The germline V gene has CDR1 MGHRA and CDR2 YSYEKL. This CDR3 has 15 amino acids. Here the CDR3 DNA reads TGCGCCAGCAGCCAGTCCGGGACAGGGAACACTGAAGCTTTCTTT. It specifies CASSQSGTGNTEAFF.

The genes are TRBV7-9 and TRBJ1-4, with 9 bases identical to TRBD1. V was pared by 7 bases and J by 8 bases, with 14 bases of the junction left unmatched. CDR1 SEHNR and CDR2 FQNEAQ come from the germline V gene (reference sequence). The length of the CDR3 is 16 residues. The CDR3 sequence: CASTQRRAGTGEKLFF. The CDR3 nucleotides are TGTGCCAGCACCCAACGCAGGGCAGGGACAGGGGAAAAACTGTTTTTT.

This chain links TRBV18 with TRBJ1-5, with D possibly matching TRBD1 (6 bases). Trimming stripped 3 bases from V and 5 bases from J, with 14 bases between. The CDR3 totals 15 residues. The germline gives CDR1 KGHSH, CDR2 LQKENI. CDR3 loop: CASSPQQGRDQPQHF. The DNA of the CDR3 is TGTGCCAGCTCACCGCAACAGGGTAGGGATCAGCCCCAGCATTTT.

CDR3 coding DNA: TGTGCCTCCCACAGCGGATTGGCGGGAGTGAATGAGCAGTTCTTC. Translated: CASHSGLAGVNEQFF. The gene calls are TRBV10-3 and TRBJ2-1; 7 bases agree with TRBD2. V gave up 11 bases and J gave up 7 bases; unmatched junction bases: 17. This CDR3 spans 15 amino acids. Per germline, CDR1 ENHRY and CDR2 SYGVKD.

The chain employs TRBV7-3 and TRBJ2-1; D gene unclear. The CDR3 has 12 amino acids. Trimming removed 3 bases from V and 9 bases from J, with 9 bases in between. From germline, CDR1 is SGHTA and CDR2 FQGTGA. The CDR3 coding sequence is TGTGCCAGCAGCTTTCCGCCGGGTGAGCAGTTCTTC. Translated, it gives CASSFPPGEQFF. The full variable domain, completed using reference TRBV7-3 and TRBJ2-1, is GAGVSQTPSNKVTEKGKYVELRCDPISGHTALYWYRQSLGQGPEFLIYFQGTGAADDSGLPNDRFFAVRPEGSVSTLKIQRTERGDSAVYLCASSFPPGEQFFGPGTRLTVL.

In DNA, the CDR3 is TGTGCCAGCAGTGAAGGGGGGCAGGGGCCAAATCAGCCCCAGCATTTT. It encodes CASSEGGQGPNQPQHF. V gene TRBV6-1 combines with J gene TRBJ1-5; possibly TRBD1 for D (6 bases). Germline V gene lookup returns CDR1 MNHNS and CDR2 SASEGT. V lost 1 base to trimming and J lost 4 bases, with 14 bases between them. The CDR3 is 16 residues long.

The rearrangement links TRBV27 to TRBJ2-7; D possibly corresponds to TRBD1 (5 bases). The CDR3 has 15 amino acids. The germline CDR1 and CDR2 sequences are MNHEY and SMNVEV (reference sequence). The V end was cut by 8 bases, the J end by 4 bases, with 21 bases between. For the CDR3, the DNA is TGTGCCAGCGGTGCTTATGGGGCGCCGACGTACGAGCAGTACTTC. The encoded protein is CASGAYGAPTYEQYF.